This T cell receptor (beta chain) appears in the sequencing data of a study of PD-1 blockade in classical Hodgkin lymphoma. Sample time point: newly diagnosed, previously untreated cHL patient sample. Purified CD4+ T cells were obtained from thawed PBMCs through magnetic negative selection. Per germline, CDR1 MNHEY and CDR2 SMNVEV (reference sequence). Trimming cost V 5 bases and J 3 bases, with 20 bases left between them. This CDR3 comprises 17 residues. Profiled with immunoSEQ multiplex PCR; TCRdb holds only in-frame clones, not every one. This sample yields approximately 20,000 clones, of which about 91% are seen a single time; about 0.24% belongs to the top ten.

The receptor comes from a human donor with classical Hodgkin lymphoma. The chain is built from TRBV27 and TRBJ2-4; D is perhaps TRBD2 (5 bases). The sequenced sample was CD4+ T cells from blood. CDR3 region: CASSPTLLVDGKNIQYF. The CDR3 DNA follows: TGTGCCAGCAGTCCAACCCTACTAGTTGATGGCAAAAACATTCAGTACTTC.